This is a list of T cell receptor beta chains from one sample in a study of regulatory T cells in long-lasting Graves disease. TCRdb ran MiXCR on the multiplex PCR reads and lists one entry per CDR3 protein. The sample has about 620,000 distinct CDR3 sequences; approximately 15% are singletons. These data were also filed under a second study, of T cells in Graves' hyperthyroidism and ophthalmopathy.

The sequences come from peripheral blood mononuclear cells (PBMCs), collected at new diagnosis, from a patient treated with antithyroid drugs. The receptor set was obtained from a woman in her thirties with Graves disease. Both conserved end residues are part of each CDR3. D genes are given only for firm matches. The size entry is marked missing in some rows and otherwise reads once, few, many or a size class.

>TRBJ2-3|.|TRBV6-5|.
CASSYSGGANTDTQYF
TGTGCCAGCAGTTACTCGGGGGGGGCCAACACAGATACGCAGTATTTT
>TRBJ2-7|.|TRBV6-2/TRBV6-3|.
CASSGSSEQYF
TGTGCCAGCAGTGGATCATCCGAGCAGTACTTC
>TRBJ1-1|.|TRBV6-2/TRBV6-3|TRBD1
CASSSPRGQAYGLNTEAFF
TGTGCCAGCAGTAGCCCCAGGGGACAGGCATATGGACTGAACACTGAAGCTTTCTTT
>TRBJ1-1|many|TRBV6-1|.
CASTETSMNTEAFF
TGTGCCAGCACGGAGACATCTATGAACACTGAAGCTTTCTTT
>TRBJ1-3|.|TRBV12-3/TRBV12-4|.
CASSFAGKFYGNTIYF
TGTGCCAGCAGTTTTGCAGGGAAGTTCTATGGAAACACCATATATTTT
>TRBJ2-7|many|TRBV2|.
CATTGGAELREQYF
TGTGCCACCACTGGCGGGGCAGAGCTGAGAGAGCAGTACTTC
>TRBJ2-1|many|TRBV11-3|.
CASSLSLLNNEQFF
TGTGCCAGCAGCTTATCGCTCCTGAACAATGAGCAGTTCTTC
>TRBJ1-1|many|TRBV28|.
CASSFGFLRANTEAFF
TGTGCCAGCAGTTTTGGTTTTCTCCGGGCGAACACTGAAGCTTTCTTT
>TRBJ1-5|many|TRBV28|TRBD1
CATGQVPNQPQHF
TGTGCCACGGGACAGGTCCCTAATCAGCCCCAGCATTTT
>TRBJ1-5|many|TRBV6-1|TRBD1
CASNSGTGLHF
TGTGCCAGCAACTCCGGGACAGGGTTGCATTTT
>TRBJ1-5|.|TRBV4-1|.
CASSQERGLGVAQHF
TGCGCCAGCAGCCAAGAAAGAGGGCTGGGGGTAGCCCAGCATTTT
>TRBJ2-2|.|TRBV27|.
CASSFSPGFGELFF
TGTGCCAGCAGTTTCTCCCCGGGTTTCGGGGAGCTGTTTTTT
>TRBJ2-7|.|TRBV27|TRBD2
CASSSGLAGVSEQYF
TGTGCCAGCAGCTCCGGACTAGCGGGAGTTAGCGAGCAGTACTTC
>TRBJ1-1|.|TRBV19|.
CASSINANTEAFF
TGTGCCAGTAGTATTAACGCGAACACTGAAGCTTTCTTT
>TRBJ2-7|.|TRBV30|.
CAVRPGSGNTYEQYF
TGTGCCGTCCGACCTGGGAGCGGAAATACCTACGAGCAGTACTTC
>TRBJ2-1|many|TRBV7-2|.
CASSLAWRGYNEQFF
TGTGCCAGCAGCTTAGCCTGGCGGGGCTACAATGAGCAGTTCTTC
>TRBJ1-5|many|TRBV19|TRBD1
CASRRQGGEQPQHF
TGTGCCAGTAGGAGACAGGGAGGAGAACAGCCCCAGCATTTT
>TRBJ2-3|many|TRBV6-5|TRBD2
CASSYSVPSGSAADTQYF
TGTGCCAGCAGTTACTCAGTACCTAGCGGGAGTGCGGCAGATACGCAGTATTTT
>TRBJ2-5|few|TRBV20-1|TRBD2
CSAAKSGSIETQYF
TGCAGTGCTGCAAAGAGCGGGAGTATCGAGACCCAGTACTTC
>TRBJ2-4|.|TRBV2|.
CASLKSQGPSSKNIQYF
TGTGCCAGCCTAAAATCCCAGGGCCCATCTTCCAAAAACATTCAGTACTTC
>TRBJ1-1|many|TRBV28|.
CASGGRKMNTEAFF
TGTGCCAGCGGCGGGAGAAAAATGAACACTGAAGCTTTCTTT
>TRBJ2-1|.|TRBV15|.
CATSRGRTRTTYNEQFF
TGTGCCACCAGCAGAGGAAGGACGAGGACGACCTACAATGAGCAGTTCTTC
>TRBJ2-2|.|TRBV27|.
CASSPLTSGELFF
TGTGCCAGCAGTCCATTGACGTCCGGGGAGCTGTTTTTT
>TRBJ1-3|few|TRBV11-3|.
CASSSSLSSTIYF
TGTGCCAGCAGCTCATCATTAAGCAGCACCATATATTTT
>TRBJ2-1|many|TRBV19|TRBD1
CASRTGTGGKNEQFF
TGTGCCAGTAGAACCGGGACAGGGGGTAAAAATGAGCAGTTCTTC
>TRBJ2-7|.|TRBV30|.
CAWSTPNSYEQYF
TGTGCCTGGAGTACCCCGAACTCCTACGAGCAGTACTTC